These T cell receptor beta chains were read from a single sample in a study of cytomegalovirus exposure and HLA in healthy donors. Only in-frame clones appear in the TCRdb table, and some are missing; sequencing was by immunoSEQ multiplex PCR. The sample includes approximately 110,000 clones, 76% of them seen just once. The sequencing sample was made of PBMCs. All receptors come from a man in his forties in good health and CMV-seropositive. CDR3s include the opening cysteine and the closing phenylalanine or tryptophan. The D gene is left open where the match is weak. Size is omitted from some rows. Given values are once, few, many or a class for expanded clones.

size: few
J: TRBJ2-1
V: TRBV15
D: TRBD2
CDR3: CATSRETGTSGNEQFF
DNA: TGTGCCACCAGCAGAGAAACCGGGACTAGCGGGAATGAGCAGTTCTTC

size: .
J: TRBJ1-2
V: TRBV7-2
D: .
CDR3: CASSLPGLGGYTF
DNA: TGTGCCAGCAGCTTACCAGGGCTAGGCGGCTACACCTTC

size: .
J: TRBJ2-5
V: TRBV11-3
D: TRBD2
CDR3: CASSSRTSGAQETQYF
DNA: TGTGCCAGCAGCTCCAGGACTAGCGGGGCCCAAGAGACCCAGTACTTC

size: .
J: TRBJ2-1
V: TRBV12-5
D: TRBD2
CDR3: CASGLAQLAGTYNEQFF
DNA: TGTGCTAGTGGTTTGGCCCAACTAGCGGGAACCTACAATGAGCAGTTCTTC

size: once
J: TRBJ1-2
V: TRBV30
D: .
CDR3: CAWSRGKGYTF
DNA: TGTGCCTGGAGTAGGGGGAAGGGCTACACCTTC

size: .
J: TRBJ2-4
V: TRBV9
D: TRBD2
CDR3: CASSVEAGGDIQYF
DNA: TGTGCCAGCAGCGTAGAGGCGGGGGGGGACATTCAGTACTTC

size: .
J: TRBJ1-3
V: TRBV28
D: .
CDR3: CASRDGGAGNTIYF
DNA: TGTGCCAGCAGAGACGGGGGGGCTGGAAACACCATATATTTT

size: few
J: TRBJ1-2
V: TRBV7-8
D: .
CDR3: CASSPRHVVNYGYTF
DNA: TGTGCCAGCAGCCCAAGACACGTCGTTAACTATGGCTACACCTTC

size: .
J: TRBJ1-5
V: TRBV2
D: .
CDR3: CASRETAGNQPQHF
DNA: TGTGCCAGCAGGGAGACAGCAGGCAATCAGCCCCAGCATTTT

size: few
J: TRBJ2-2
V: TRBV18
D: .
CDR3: CASSPLQTQNTGELFF
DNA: TGTGCCAGCTCACCATTGCAGACTCAGAACACCGGGGAGCTGTTTTTT

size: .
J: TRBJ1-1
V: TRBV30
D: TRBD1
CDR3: CAWRATGGTEAFF
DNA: TGTGCCTGGAGGGCAACAGGGGGCACTGAAGCTTTCTTT

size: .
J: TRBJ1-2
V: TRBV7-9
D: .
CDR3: CASSLRYRDGNYGYTF
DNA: TGTGCCAGCAGCTTACGGTACAGGGACGGAAACTATGGCTACACCTTC

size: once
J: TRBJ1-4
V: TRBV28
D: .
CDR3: CASSTPGTGNEKLFF
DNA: TGTGCCAGCAGTACACCCGGGACTGGTAATGAAAAACTGTTTTTT

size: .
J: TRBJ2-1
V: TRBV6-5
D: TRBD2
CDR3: CASSPSGGPANEQFF
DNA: TGTGCCAGCAGTCCGAGCGGGGGGCCCGCCAATGAGCAGTTCTTC

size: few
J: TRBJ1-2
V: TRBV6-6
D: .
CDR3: CASSYSGPRINGYTF
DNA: TGTGCCAGCAGTTACTCTGGGCCCCGTATAAATGGCTACACCTTC

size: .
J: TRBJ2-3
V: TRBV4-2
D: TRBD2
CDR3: CASSQVGGSADTQYF
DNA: TGTGCCAGCAGCCAAGTAGGCGGGAGCGCAGATACGCAGTATTTT

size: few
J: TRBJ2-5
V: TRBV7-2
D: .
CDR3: CASSFDRQIQETQYF
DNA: TGTGCCAGCAGCTTCGACAGACAAATCCAAGAGACCCAGTACTTC

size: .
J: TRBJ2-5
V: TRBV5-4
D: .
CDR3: CASSLEEQETQYF
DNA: TGTGCCAGCAGCTTGGAGGAGCAAGAGACCCAGTACTTC

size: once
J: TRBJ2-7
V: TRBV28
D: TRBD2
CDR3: CASRGVGGTYEQYF
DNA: TGTGCCAGCAGGGGGGTGGGGGGGACCTACGAGCAGTACTTC

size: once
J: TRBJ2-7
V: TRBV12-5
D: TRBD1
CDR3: CASGLVQQGAGEQYF
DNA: TGTGCTAGTGGTTTGGTTCAACAGGGGGCTGGCGAGCAGTACTTC

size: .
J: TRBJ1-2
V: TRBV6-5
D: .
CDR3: CASSLDSRVYGYTF
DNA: TGTGCCAGCAGTCTTGACAGCCGAGTATATGGCTACACCTTC

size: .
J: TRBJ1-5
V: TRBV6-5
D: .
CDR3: CASSRQNSNQPQHF
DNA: TGTGCCAGCAGCAGACAGAATAGCAATCAGCCCCAGCATTTT

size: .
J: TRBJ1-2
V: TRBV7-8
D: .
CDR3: CASRGLENYGYTF
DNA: TGTGCCAGCAGGGGACTTGAGAACTATGGCTACACCTTC

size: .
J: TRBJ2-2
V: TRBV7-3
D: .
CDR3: CASSSRYKDSLNTGELFF
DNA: TGTGCCAGCAGCTCGCGCTACAAAGACAGCCTGAACACCGGGGAGCTGTTTTTT

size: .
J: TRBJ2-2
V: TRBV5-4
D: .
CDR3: CASSAQAMNTGELFF
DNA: TGTGCCAGCAGCGCCCAGGCGATGAACACCGGGGAGCTGTTTTTT

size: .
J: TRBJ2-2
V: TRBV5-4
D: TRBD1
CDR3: CASSFGGSGGSFTGELFF
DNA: TGTGCCAGCAGCTTTGGTGGTTCAGGGGGCTCTTTCACCGGGGAGCTGTTTTTT

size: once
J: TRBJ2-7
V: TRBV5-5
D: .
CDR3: CASSLVGDSYEQYF
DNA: TGTGCCAGCAGCTTGGTAGGGGATTCCTACGAGCAGTACTTC

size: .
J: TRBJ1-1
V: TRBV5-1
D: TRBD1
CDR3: CASSFGQGAEAFF
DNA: TGCGCCAGCAGCTTTGGACAGGGCGCTGAAGCTTTCTTT

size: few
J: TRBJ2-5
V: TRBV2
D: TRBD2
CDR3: CASTRTSGSGETQYF
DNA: TGTGCCAGCACTCGGACTAGCGGGAGTGGTGAGACCCAGTACTTC

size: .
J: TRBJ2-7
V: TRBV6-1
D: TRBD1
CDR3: CASSPRRQGVDEQYF
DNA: TGTGCCAGCAGCCCCCGGAGACAGGGTGTCGACGAGCAGTACTTC

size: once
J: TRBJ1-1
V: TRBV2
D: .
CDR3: CASVGPGGRNTEAFF
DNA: TGTGCCAGCGTCGGACCTGGGGGGAGGAACACTGAAGCTTTCTTT

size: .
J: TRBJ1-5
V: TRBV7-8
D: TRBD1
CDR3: CASSSSGTGGGRPQHF
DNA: TGTGCCAGCAGCTCATCCGGGACAGGGGGCGGGAGGCCCCAGCATTTT

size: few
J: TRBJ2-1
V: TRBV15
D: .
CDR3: CATSREASGRAYNEQFF
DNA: TGTGCCACCAGCAGAGAGGCGAGCGGTAGGGCGTACAATGAGCAGTTCTTC

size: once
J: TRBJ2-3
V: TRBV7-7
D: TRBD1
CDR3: CASSLGAGGPSDTQYF
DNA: TGTGCTAGCAGCTTAGGGGCAGGGGGACCTTCAGATACGCAGTATTTT

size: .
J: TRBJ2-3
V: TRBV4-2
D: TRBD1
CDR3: CASSQDPTGGLADTQYF
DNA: TGTGCCAGCAGCCAAGATCCAACAGGGGGTCTCGCAGATACGCAGTATTTT

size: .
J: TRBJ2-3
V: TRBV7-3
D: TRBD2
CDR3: CASSLGRGTSGDTQYF
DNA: TGTGCCAGCAGCCTCGGCCGCGGGACTAGTGGGGATACGCAGTATTTT